Sequencing of this T cell receptor beta chain was carried out in a study of blood T cell repertoires in COVID-19. Study information: The United States, Italy and Spain provided the acute and convalescent COVID-19 samples. The cDNA or gDNA used as material had been derived from T cells, B-cell-depleted T cells, or PBMCs.

Germline V gives CDR1 ENHRY, CDR2 SYGVKD. The CDR3 totals 10 residues. V lost 6 bases to trimming and J lost 10 bases, with 9 bases between them. As handled by the study authors: By means of reference gene primer amplification, nucleated cell counts were estimated. Here immunoSEQ multiplex PCR was the method, and the copy in TCRdb shows in-frame clones only, minus some. V and J calls and clone size follow that table, whereas D and trimming were derived from the DNA. The repertoire holds tens of thousands of clones, with around 80% as singletons. The TCR originated in an elderly man with active or convalescent COVID-19. The sample was peripheral blood. This rearrangement joins TRBV10-3 to TRBJ1-2; D uncertain. The CDR3 DNA reads TGTGCCATCAGGGATCTAGCCTACACCTTC. This codes for CAIRDLAYTF.